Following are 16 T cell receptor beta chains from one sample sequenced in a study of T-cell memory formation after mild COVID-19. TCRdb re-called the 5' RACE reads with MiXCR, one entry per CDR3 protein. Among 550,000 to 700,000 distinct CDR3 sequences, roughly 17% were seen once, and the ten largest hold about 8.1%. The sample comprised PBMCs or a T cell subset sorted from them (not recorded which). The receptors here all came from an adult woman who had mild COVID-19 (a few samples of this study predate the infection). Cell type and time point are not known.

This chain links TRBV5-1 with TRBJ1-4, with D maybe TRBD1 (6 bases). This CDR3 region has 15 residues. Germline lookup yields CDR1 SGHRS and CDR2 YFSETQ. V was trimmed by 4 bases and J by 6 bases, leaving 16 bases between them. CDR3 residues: CASSTSGQEDEKLFF. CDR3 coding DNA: TGCGCCAGCAGCACCTCGGGACAAGAAGATGAAAAACTGTTTTTT.

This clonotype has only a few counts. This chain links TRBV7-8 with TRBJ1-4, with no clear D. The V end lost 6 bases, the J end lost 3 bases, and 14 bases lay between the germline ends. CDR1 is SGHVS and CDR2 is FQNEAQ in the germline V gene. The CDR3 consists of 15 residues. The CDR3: CASSLTEQPNEKLFF. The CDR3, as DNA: TGTGCCAGCAGTCTAACAGAGCAGCCTAATGAAAAACTGTTTTTT.

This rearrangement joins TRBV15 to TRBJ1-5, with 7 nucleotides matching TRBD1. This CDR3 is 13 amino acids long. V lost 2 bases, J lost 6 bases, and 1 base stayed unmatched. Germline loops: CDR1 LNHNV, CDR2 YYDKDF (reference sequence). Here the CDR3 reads CATSRHRGQPQHF. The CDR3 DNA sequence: TGTGCCACCAGCAGACACAGGGGTCAGCCCCAGCATTTT.

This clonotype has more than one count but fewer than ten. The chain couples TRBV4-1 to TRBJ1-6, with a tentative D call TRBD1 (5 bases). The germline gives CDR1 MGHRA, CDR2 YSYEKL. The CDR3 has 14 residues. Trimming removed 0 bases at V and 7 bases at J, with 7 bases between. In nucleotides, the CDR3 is TGCGCCAGCAGCCAAGAGGGGCAAAATTCACCCCTCCACTTT. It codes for CASSQEGQNSPLHF.

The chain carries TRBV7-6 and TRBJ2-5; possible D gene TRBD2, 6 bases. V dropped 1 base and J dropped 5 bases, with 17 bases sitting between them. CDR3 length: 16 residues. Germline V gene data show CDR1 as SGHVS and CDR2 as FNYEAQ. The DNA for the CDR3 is TGTGCCAGCAGCTTAGGGGGAGGTTCCCCCCCCGAGACCCAGTACTTC. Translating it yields CASSLGGGSPPETQYF.

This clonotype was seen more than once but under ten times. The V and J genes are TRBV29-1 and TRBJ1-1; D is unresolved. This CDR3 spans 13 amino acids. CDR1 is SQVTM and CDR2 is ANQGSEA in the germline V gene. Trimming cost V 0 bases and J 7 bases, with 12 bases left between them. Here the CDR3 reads CSVEEAASIEAFF. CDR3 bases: TGCAGCGTTGAAGAGGCGGCTTCCATTGAAGCTTTCTTT.

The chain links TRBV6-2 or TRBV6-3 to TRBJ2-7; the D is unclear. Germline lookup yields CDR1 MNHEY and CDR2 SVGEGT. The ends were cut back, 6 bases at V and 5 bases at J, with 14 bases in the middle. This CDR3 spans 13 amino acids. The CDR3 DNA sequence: TGTGCCAGCAGCCAAAAGTCTATCCACGAGCAGTACTTC. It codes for CASSQKSIHEQYF.

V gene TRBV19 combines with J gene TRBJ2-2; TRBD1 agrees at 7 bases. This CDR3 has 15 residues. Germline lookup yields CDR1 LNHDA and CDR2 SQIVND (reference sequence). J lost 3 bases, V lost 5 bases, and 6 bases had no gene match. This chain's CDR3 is CASSPRQGYTGELFF. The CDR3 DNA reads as TGTGCCAGTAGTCCGCGACAGGGATACACCGGGGAGCTGTTTTTT.

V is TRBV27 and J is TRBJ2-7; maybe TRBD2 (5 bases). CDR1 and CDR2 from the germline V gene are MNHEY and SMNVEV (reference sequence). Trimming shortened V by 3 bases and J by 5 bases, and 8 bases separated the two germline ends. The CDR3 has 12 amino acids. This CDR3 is CASSFRGHEQYF. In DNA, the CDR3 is TGTGCCAGCAGTTTTCGAGGGCACGAGCAGTACTTC.

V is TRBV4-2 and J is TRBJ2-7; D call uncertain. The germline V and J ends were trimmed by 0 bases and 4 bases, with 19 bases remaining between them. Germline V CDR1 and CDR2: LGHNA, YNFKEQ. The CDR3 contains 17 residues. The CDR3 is CASSQDLGQMVPYEQYF. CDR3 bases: TGTGCCAGCAGCCAAGACCTCGGGCAGATGGTCCCTTACGAGCAGTACTTC.

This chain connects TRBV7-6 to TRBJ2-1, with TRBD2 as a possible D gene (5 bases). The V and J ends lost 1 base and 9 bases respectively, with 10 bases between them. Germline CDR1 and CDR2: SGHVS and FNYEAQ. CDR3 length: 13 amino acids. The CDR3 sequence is CASSLGRGTEQFF. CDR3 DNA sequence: TGTGCCAGCAGCTTAGGTCGGGGAACTGAGCAGTTCTTC. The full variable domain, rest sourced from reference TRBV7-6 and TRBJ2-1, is GAGVSQSPRYKVTKRGQDVALRCDPISGHVSLYWYRQALGQGPEFLTYFNYEAQQDKSGLPNDRFSAERPEGSISTLTIQRTEQRDSAMYRCASSLGRGTEQFFGPGTRLTVL.

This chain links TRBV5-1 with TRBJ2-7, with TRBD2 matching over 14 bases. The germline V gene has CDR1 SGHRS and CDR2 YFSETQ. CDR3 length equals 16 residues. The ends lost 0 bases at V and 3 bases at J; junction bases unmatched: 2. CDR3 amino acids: CASSLGLAGGVYEQYF. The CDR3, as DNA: TGCGCCAGCAGCTTGGGACTAGCGGGAGGGGTCTACGAGCAGTACTTC.

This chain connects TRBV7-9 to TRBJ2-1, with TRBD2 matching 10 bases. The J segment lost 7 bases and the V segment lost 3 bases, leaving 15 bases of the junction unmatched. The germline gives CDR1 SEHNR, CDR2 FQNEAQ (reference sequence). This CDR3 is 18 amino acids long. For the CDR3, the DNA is TGTGCCAGCAGCTTCAGGCTAGCGGGAGTGTTATTGGCAAATGAGCAGTTCTTC. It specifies CASSFRLAGVLLANEQFF.

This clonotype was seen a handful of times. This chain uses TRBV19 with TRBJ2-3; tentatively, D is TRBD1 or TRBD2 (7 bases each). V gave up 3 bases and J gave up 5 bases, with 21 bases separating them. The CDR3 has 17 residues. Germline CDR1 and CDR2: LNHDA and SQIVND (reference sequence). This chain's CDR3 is CASSIGRGGIRGDTQYF. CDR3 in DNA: TGTGCCAGTAGTATCGGCAGGGGGGGCATCCGAGGAGATACGCAGTATTTT.

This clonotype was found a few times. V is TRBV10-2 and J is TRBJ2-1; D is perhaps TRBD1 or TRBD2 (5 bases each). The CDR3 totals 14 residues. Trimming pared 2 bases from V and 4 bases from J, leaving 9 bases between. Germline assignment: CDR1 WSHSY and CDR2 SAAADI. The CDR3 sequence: CASSEEWGYNEQFF. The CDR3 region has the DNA TGCGCCAGCAGTGAGGAGTGGGGGTACAATGAGCAGTTCTTC.

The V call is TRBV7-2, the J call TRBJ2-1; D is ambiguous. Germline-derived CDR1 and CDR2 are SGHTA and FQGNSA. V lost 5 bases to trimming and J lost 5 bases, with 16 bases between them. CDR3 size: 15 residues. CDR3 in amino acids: CASSPHMSADNEQFF. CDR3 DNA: TGTGCCAGCAGCCCCCACATGTCGGCCGACAATGAGCAGTTCTTC.